The TCR beta chain under discussion was sequenced for a study of blood T cell repertoires in COVID-19. The wider study: The cDNA or gDNA used as material had been derived from T cells, B-cell-depleted T cells, or PBMCs.

Authors' processing steps: Amplified reference gene primers provided the basis for estimating nucleated cell counts. Clones were sequenced by immunoSEQ multiplex PCR, and TCRdb holds only the in-frame ones, with some missing. V and J calls and clone size are copied from that table; D and trimming were computed from the DNA. The sample has approximately 430,000 clones; more than 80% are singletons. CDR3 length: 13 residues. Germline values: CDR1 MNHEY, CDR2 SVGAGI. V dropped 0 bases and J dropped 5 bases, with 7 bases sitting between them. The V call is TRBV6-5, the J call TRBJ1-2; D remains unclear. This sequence originates from a woman under 40 with active or convalescent COVID-19. The specimen was peripheral blood. CDR3 region: CASSYSREYGYTF. The CDR3 DNA reads TGTGCCAGCAGTTACTCACGGGAGTATGGCTACACCTTC.